This entry concerns a single TCR beta chain. Its antigen is unknown. The data are from a study of T cells expressing NK-cell markers. TCRdb reprocessed the 5' RACE reads and stores each CDR3 protein as one record, lacking DNA. Here the sample table reports 500,000 or so distinct CDR3 sequences. Germline-derived CDR1 and CDR2 are MGHRA and YSYEKL. The CDR3 runs to 14 residues. Points from the study as a whole: Unclear, still, was the HCMV specificity of the expanded NKG2C+ T cell clones. In roughly six donors, dominant CD3+CD56+NKG2C+ clonotypes ranked among the top 10 CD8+ clonotypes. Topping the CD3+CD56-NKG2C+ fraction as well were these clonotypes, in a few donors.

This receptor was obtained from a man younger than 35 in good health. The chain combines TRBV4-1 with TRBJ2-1; there is no DNA to check the TCRdb D call of TRBD2. The sample was blood T cells: a sorted CD56 or NKG2C T cell subset, CD4+ or CD8+ T cells, or bulk PBMC T cells (not recorded which). CDR3 loop: CASSHQLADNEQFF.